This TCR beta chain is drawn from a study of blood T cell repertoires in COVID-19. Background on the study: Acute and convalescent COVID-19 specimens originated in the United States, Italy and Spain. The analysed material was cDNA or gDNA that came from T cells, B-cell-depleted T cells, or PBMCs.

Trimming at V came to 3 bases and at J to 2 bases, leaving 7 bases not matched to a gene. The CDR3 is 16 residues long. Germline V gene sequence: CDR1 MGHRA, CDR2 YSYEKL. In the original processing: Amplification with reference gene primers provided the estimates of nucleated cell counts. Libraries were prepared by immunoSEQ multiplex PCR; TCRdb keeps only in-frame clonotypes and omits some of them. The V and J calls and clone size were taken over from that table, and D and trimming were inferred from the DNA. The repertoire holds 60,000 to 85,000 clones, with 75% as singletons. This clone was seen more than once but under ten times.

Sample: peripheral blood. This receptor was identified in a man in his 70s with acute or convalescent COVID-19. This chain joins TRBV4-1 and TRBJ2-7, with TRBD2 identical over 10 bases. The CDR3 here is CASSHVGLAVAYEQYF. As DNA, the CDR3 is TGCGCCAGCAGCCACGTCGGACTAGCGGTTGCCTACGAGCAGTACTTC.